These T cell receptor beta chains were read from a single sample in a study of blood T cell repertoires in COVID-19. Sequencing was performed with immunoSEQ multiplex PCR; in TCRdb, only in-frame clones are kept and a portion is missing. The table shows more than 250,000 clones, with around 87% occurring only once. The source material was PBMCs or T cells enriched from blood (not recorded which). The receptors originated from a woman in her 30s who had recovered from COVID-19. Both conserved end residues are part of each CDR3. The D gene is left open where the match is weak. A row's size may be missing; if present it is once, few, many or a size class.

TRBJ1-2 | NA | TRBV2 | TRBD1 | TGTGCCAGCAGTGAAAGACAGGGTCTAGGCTACACCTTC | CASSERQGLGYTF
TRBJ1-2 | NA | TRBV28 | TRBD1 | TGTGCCAGCAGGCCCCCGGCAGGGGGTGTATATGGCTACACCTTC | CASRPPAGGVYGYTF
TRBJ1-2 | few | TRBV29-1 | NA | TGCAGCGTTACAGGGCAGGACTATGGCTACACCTTC | CSVTGQDYGYTF
TRBJ2-7 | NA | TRBV16 | NA | TGTGCCAGCAGCCAATCAAGGGGATACGAGCAGTACTTC | CASSQSRGYEQYF
TRBJ1-3 | NA | TRBV7-2 | NA | TGTGCCAGCAGCCCCGGGAGGAAAGCTGGAAACACCATATATTTT | CASSPGRKAGNTIYF
TRBJ2-5 | NA | TRBV9 | TRBD2 | TGTGCCAGCAGTGGCACTAGCGGAACCTCGCCCCAGTACTTC | CASSGTSGTSPQYF
TRBJ2-7 | NA | TRBV29-1 | NA | TGCAGCGTTCGCCTCCCGGGGACCTACGAGCAGTACTTC | CSVRLPGTYEQYF
TRBJ1-4 | NA | TRBV3-1/TRBV3-2 | TRBD1 | TGTGCCAGCAGCCATTGGCAGGGGGCGGGGGATGAAAAACTGTTTTTT | CASSHWQGAGDEKLFF
TRBJ1-2 | NA | TRBV3-1/TRBV3-2 | TRBD1 | TGTGCCAGCAGCCGGACAGGGGATGGCTACACCTTC | CASSRTGDGYTF
TRBJ2-2 | few | TRBV10-3 | TRBD1 | TGTGCCATCAGACAGGGGACCGGGGAGCTGTTTTTT | CAIRQGTGELFF
TRBJ2-2 | once | TRBV30 | TRBD1 | TGTGCCTGGAGTTCAGGGGGCCGCACCGGGGAGCTGTTTTTT | CAWSSGGRTGELFF
TRBJ2-1 | NA | TRBV11-3 | TRBD2 | TGTGCCAGCAGCGCGGGACTAGCTAACTACAATGAGCAGTTCTTC | CASSAGLANYNEQFF
TRBJ2-1 | NA | TRBV12-3/TRBV12-4 | NA | TGTGCCAGCAGTTTAGGGGGCCCCAATGAGCAGTTCTTC | CASSLGGPNEQFF
TRBJ1-1 | NA | TRBV2 | NA | TGTGCCAGCAGTGGGGCAATGGAGGTACCGAACACTGAAGCTTTCTTT | CASSGAMEVPNTEAFF
TRBJ1-2 | NA | TRBV28 | TRBD1 | TGTGCCAGCAGTCTAGCGACAGGGGTTTATGGCTACACCTTC | CASSLATGVYGYTF
TRBJ1-2 | NA | TRBV5-1 | NA | TGCGCCAGCAGCTTGAACAGCTATGGCTACACCTTC | CASSLNSYGYTF
TRBJ2-3 | once | TRBV18 | NA | TGTGCCAGCTCACCACCGTCACAGGGTAGGAATACGCAGTATTTT | CASSPPSQGRNTQYF
TRBJ2-2 | NA | TRBV19 | NA | TGTGCCAGTAGTATAGGAGTAGGGGTAATAGCCGGGGAGCTGTTTTTT | CASSIGVGVIAGELFF
TRBJ2-1 | NA | TRBV5-1 | TRBD1 | TGCGCCAGCAGCTTGCGAGGTTTATTGAGGGACAGCTACAATGAGCAGTTCTTC | CASSLRGLLRDSYNEQFF
TRBJ1-5 | few | TRBV20-1 | TRBD1 | TGCAGTGCTAGTGCGGGGGACAGGAGGGTCGGACCCCGGCCCCAGCATTTT | CSASAGDRRVGPRPQHF
TRBJ2-5 | NA | TRBV19 | TRBD2 | TGTGCCAGTTCGGGACTAGTGGCGGGCGGGCAAGAGACCCAGTACTTC | CASSGLVAGGQETQYF
TRBJ1-1 | NA | TRBV7-9 | TRBD1 | TGTGCCAGCAGCTTATCCCAGGGGGCCGAAGCTTTCTTT | CASSLSQGAEAFF
TRBJ2-2 | NA | TRBV19 | NA | TGTGCCAGTAGCCGGACAAGGGCGAACACCGGGGAGCTGTTTTTT | CASSRTRANTGELFF
TRBJ2-1 | NA | TRBV13 | TRBD1 | TGTGCCAGCAGCCCGCTGGGACAGGGGATAGACAATGAGCAGTTCTTC | CASSPLGQGIDNEQFF
TRBJ2-7 | NA | TRBV5-8 | NA | TGTGCCAGCAGTCCAACATCCTACGAGCAGTACTTC | CASSPTSYEQYF
TRBJ1-2 | many | TRBV7-9 | NA | TGTGCCAGCAGCTTAGCGACATATGGCTACACCTTC | CASSLATYGYTF
TRBJ2-7 | NA | TRBV27 | TRBD2 | TGTGCCAGCGTAAAAGGCGGGGGGCCTCCCTACGAGCAGTACTTC | CASVKGGGPPYEQYF
TRBJ2-2 | NA | TRBV5-8 | NA | TGTGCCAGCATCCAACTGGGGGGGCCCGGGGAGCTGTTTTTT | CASIQLGGPGELFF